This record looks at one T cell receptor (beta chain) sequence and its context. Its cognate antigen has yet to be identified. Per-base quality was not reported, and no clone a single base away is much larger than it. In total, approximately 700 healthy bone marrow donors made up the cohort. At the time of sampling, every cohort member was nominally healthy, though immune exposures that went unrecorded were likely present. The donor was CMV seropositive and was included in the group of around 300 seropositive cohort members. Each donor provided a peripheral blood sample, and peripheral blood mononuclear cells were used for TCR beta sequencing. The Qiagen DNeasy Blood Extraction Kit was used to extract genomic DNA from the blood cell samples. The library was produced with the immunoSEQ multiplex PCR assay. For the multiplex PCR, a mixture combining 60 forward primers for TCR Vbeta segments and 13 reverse primers for TCR Jbeta segments was used. The CDR3 region of rearranged TCR beta genes was amplified from genomic DNA with a multiplex PCR assay. The amplified TCR beta libraries were sequenced on the Illumina HiSeq System as 87-base-pair reads. Concerning the study's data processing: Across the 500 to 850 repertoires, a later analysis counted 80 million or so unique TCR beta chains, 9.5 million to 12 million of which were shared by at least two donors. To remove PCR and sequencing errors, raw reads were error-corrected and collapsed into unique sequences using a nearest-neighbor algorithm that merged closely related sequences. To assign V, D and J gene segments, CDR3 sequences were aligned to IMGT reference sequences. Each retained sequence needed at least a six-nucleotide match to both a V gene segment and a J gene segment. A rearrangement was called productive if the CDR3 had no stop codons and remained in frame with V and J, and every other rearrangement was called non-productive. CDR3 was defined according to IMGT convention as the region running from the second conserved V-encoded cysteine to the conserved J-encoded phenylalanine. The earlier analysis of fewer than 750 of the donors excluded sequences that lacked an unambiguous match to a single V gene segment. In an earlier analysis of some 590 of the donors, a V segment was called functional when productive rearrangements were above 56.7%, and segregating when the standard deviation between donors exceeded 5%. A statistical classification framework was built for diagnosing cytomegalovirus status from the catalog of TCR beta chain sequences. In a later analysis, V and J genes were assigned by comparing TCR nucleotide sequences against IMGT/GENE-DB human TR gene sequences. In a later analysis, CDR3 sequences and most-parsimonious VDJ recombination scenarios were assigned using the TCRdist pipeline. In a later analysis, every TCR beta chain was defined by the combination of its CDR3 amino acid sequence and its V-gene family, and reads without a unique V-gene family were dropped. To address suspected cross-contamination and a sequencing artifact, a later analysis removed under 600 highly shared, low-generation-probability nucleotide sequences. In a later analysis, a clonal expansion index for each public chain was calculated from normalized within-repertoire ranks of inferred template counts. In a later analysis, generation probabilities were computed using a VDJ recombination model fitted to out-of-frame rearrangements, and the results were checked against IGoR. Hypergeometric tests were used in a later analysis to score TCR-TCR, TCR-HLA and TCR-CMV co-occurrence, with a repertoire-size bias correction applied to the TCR pairs. False discovery rates were estimated in a later analysis by permuting HLA or CMV assignments 20 times. In a later analysis, co-occurring TCRs were grouped using DBSCAN, and TCRdist sequence similarity was added for clustering within HLA-allele-positive subsets. Repertoires with fewer than 30,000 or more than 120,000 public chains were left out of co-occurrence clustering, as were five repertoires with anomalous nucleotide sharing. TCRdb mirrors the immuneACCESS table, restricted to in-frame sequences. Some clones are absent from its copies; in checked studies, under half trace to an unresolved V gene, and the reason for the others is unknown. D and trimming were read from the DNA, whereas the V and J calls and clone size are those reported in that table. Present in this sample are about 51,000 clones, 81% of which were seen just once. The ten largest make up roughly 2.5% of the sample.

The sample belongs to a study of cytomegalovirus exposure and HLA in healthy donors (dated by TCRdb to the late 2010s). As for the study more broadly: In an earlier analysis of under 750 of the donors, 276 Gb of sequence data and 100 million or so unique TCR beta sequences from about 180 million T cells were reported. Rather than drawing on any new phenotypic data, the later analysis identified candidate immune exposures from TCR beta sequences and the way those sequences occurred across donors. All discovery cohort repertoires had been generated using a single sequencing platform. Using immunosequencing, the study profiled T cell repertoires from fewer than 850 subjects and related those repertoires to cytomegalovirus serostatus. The study aimed to test whether signatures of past pathogen exposure could be identified by cataloging public T cell receptors. Donor age, sex, ethnicity and CMV serostatus were compiled alongside the repertoire data. Along with the 666-subject first cohort, a separate validation cohort of over 90 different subjects was used. Class I and class II HLA loci were covered by the typing at four-digit resolution. To study patterns of TCR occurrence, a later analysis re-analyzed previously published TCR beta repertoires from 550 to 800 donors and added high-resolution HLA genotyping. Because of strong linkage in the cohort, roughly five DR-DQ haplotypes were treated as single units for association and clustering. Among the roughly 430 genotyped donors, around 79% belonged to the genetic ancestry cluster associated with self-reported Caucasian donors. Genome-wide SNP genotypes for about 65% of the 666 donors were used in a later genetic analysis, which treated that subset as a discovery cohort. To predict cytomegalovirus infection status, the study brought together high-throughput TCR immunosequencing, statistical association of individual TCRs with disease status, and machine learning. Among 350 to 400 genotyped donors of the cohort, an average of roughly 240,000 unique TCR beta nucleotide sequences were sequenced per donor, around a sixth of them non-productive. To decide whether each TCR beta V gene segment behaved as functional or pseudogenic, an earlier analysis of 587 of the donors relied on high-throughput TCR beta sequencing. The number of donors typed differed by locus, with about 620-630 for A, B, C, DRB1 and DQB1, over 500 for DQA1, approximately 580 for DPA1, and approximately 470 for DPB1. About 280 gigabases of sequencing data and approximately 92 million unique TCR sequences made up an early release that covered approximately 700 HLA-typed donors.

What the authors observed across the whole study: Because the 87-base-pair reads could not distinguish some IMGT-functional V segments, including TRBV6-2 and TRBV6-3, those segments were excluded. A later analysis associated 16,951 TCR beta sequences with specific HLA alleles at a false discovery rate of 0.05. In a later analysis, HLA-associated TCR beta chains were found to be more clonally expanded and to have lower generation probabilities than equally common non-associated chains. In a later analysis, the rate of TCR association differed among HLA loci, with DRB1 alleles having the most associated TCRs and HLA-C alleles having the fewest. A group of highly shared sequence variants was considered likely to be a technical artifact of the sequencing pipeline. Most CMV-associated TCR beta chains appeared to be HLA-restricted in a later analysis, and the HLA associations seemed to be driven largely by CMV exposure. According to a later genetic analysis, donors in an Asian-associated ancestry cluster had fewer N-insertions in productive TCRs than the approximately 610-donor mean. The classifier was reported to diagnose cytomegalovirus status with high specificity and sensitivity in both the original and validation cohorts. The cohort was sequenced for TCR beta chains only, and without alpha or paired-chain data the features that could be detected were limited. A few of the identified cytomegalovirus-associated TCR beta chains were confirmed in vitro to be specific for cytomegalovirus antigens. The authors suggested that the approach could potentially be generalized to other disease states and immunological phenotypes. Because some donors lacked HLA typing at each locus, the association tests relied only on the typed subset. Across donors, most TCR sequences were observed very rarely, whereas some public TCRs were present in many individuals. Linkage disequilibrium might explain the correlated functional status among segregating V segments, but an unknown experimental factor could not be excluded. In an earlier analysis of more than 450 of the donors, most TCR beta V segments were observed in productive rearrangements about 87% or about 30% of the time, broadly matching IMGT annotations. According to a later analysis, parvovirus B19, influenza, CMV and Epstein-Barr virus appeared linked to several top co-occurrence clusters. Roughly uniform sequencing depth across donors was assumed in presence/absence analyses, although this assumption may not hold. When HLA alleles, especially DR and DQ, strongly co-occurred, attributing TCR associations to individual alleles was difficult. V-gene and J-gene trimming of TCR beta chains was associated with a missense DCLRE1C variant in a later genetic analysis, and the association was replicated in an independent cohort. The study listed 150 to 200 TCR beta chains as associated with cytomegalovirus. Immune exposure information for the cohort was limited to CMV serostatus. A further reported finding was that TCR beta sequences accurately predicted the HLA-A and HLA-B alleles for most subjects in the first cohort. Because counts were too low, under 20 rarely observed V segments, including chromosome 9 orphons, were left out of the earlier analysis of 587 of the donors.

Including the terminal cysteine and phenylalanine, the CDR3 comprises 17 residues. The DNA shown is the 51-base CDR3, in frame from base 1. V is cut back by 3 bases and J by 1 base, with 11 bases in the junction unmatched. CDR1 is given as SGDLS and CDR2 as YYNGEE, both from the germline V gene. The chain is encoded by TRBV9 joined to TRBJ2-3; the central 7 bases match TRBD2. The source of this sequence is a boy aged 10-17 years in good health and CMV-seropositive. Sequencing was performed on PBMCs. The CDR3 in this case is CASSAGGYLGGTDTQYF. The DNA sequence is as follows: TGTGCCAGCAGCGCGGGAGGATACCTTGGGGGCACAGATACGCAGTATTTT.